Listed below are T cell receptor beta chains from one sample, sequenced in a study of T and B cells in COVID-19 patients. MiXCR, run by TCRdb on the multiplex PCR reads, gives a single entry per CDR3 protein. The sample carries roughly 8,100 distinct CDR3 sequences, under 30% recorded once. The sequencing input was blood. These receptors all come from a human donor with active COVID-19. CDR3s include the opening cysteine and the closing phenylalanine or tryptophan.

v_call: TRBV10-3; j_call: TRBJ1-2; cdr3_aa: CAISGTVLSGYTF
v_call: TRBV15; j_call: TRBJ1-5; cdr3_aa: CATSSGQTNQPQHF
v_call: TRBV19; j_call: TRBJ2-5; cdr3_aa: CASSTGTGVLGYQETQYF
v_call: TRBV18; j_call: TRBJ1-1; cdr3_aa: CASSEETHRNTEAFF
v_call: TRBV5-1; j_call: TRBJ2-3; cdr3_aa: CASSLGGALTDTQYF
v_call: TRBV20-1; j_call: TRBJ1-2; cdr3_aa: CSARGTGTLHGYTF
v_call: TRBV27; j_call: TRBJ2-2; cdr3_aa: CASSPQRAAGELFF
v_call: TRBV6-2/TRBV6-3; j_call: TRBJ1-2; cdr3_aa: CASNVQGENYGYTF
v_call: TRBV20-1; j_call: TRBJ2-5; cdr3_aa: CSARDFRGEGYQETQYF
v_call: TRBV5-6; j_call: TRBJ2-2; cdr3_aa: CASSLGLWGGELFF
v_call: TRBV4-2; j_call: TRBJ2-3; cdr3_aa: CASSQEGRDTQYF
v_call: TRBV5-6; j_call: TRBJ1-2; cdr3_aa: CASSLVRFGRKDQAYGYTF
v_call: TRBV5-4; j_call: TRBJ2-2; cdr3_aa: CASSQWTSGTGELFF
v_call: TRBV6-1; j_call: TRBJ2-3; cdr3_aa: CASSDSTSTDTQYF
v_call: TRBV29-1; j_call: TRBJ1-2; cdr3_aa: CSVEALGDFYGYTF
v_call: TRBV6-5; j_call: TRBJ1-1; cdr3_aa: CASSPLDREGTEAFF
v_call: TRBV12-3/TRBV12-4; j_call: TRBJ2-5; cdr3_aa: CASSYEETQYF
v_call: TRBV5-5; j_call: TRBJ2-3; cdr3_aa: CASSQGTLSTDTQYF
v_call: TRBV18; j_call: TRBJ2-3; cdr3_aa: CASSPGGSTDTQYF
v_call: TRBV20-1; j_call: TRBJ2-1; cdr3_aa: CSASQKNEQFF
v_call: TRBV19; j_call: TRBJ2-2; cdr3_aa: CASSTQIGGVNTGELFF
v_call: TRBV20-1; j_call: TRBJ2-3; cdr3_aa: CSAQVGDQADTQYF
v_call: TRBV18; j_call: TRBJ1-2; cdr3_aa: CASSPLSEGYGYTF
v_call: TRBV6-1; j_call: TRBJ2-1; cdr3_aa: CASSVLLGQTNEQFF
v_call: TRBV11-1; j_call: TRBJ2-2; cdr3_aa: CASSFWDTGELFF
v_call: TRBV18; j_call: TRBJ1-1; cdr3_aa: CASSPRQGFPEAFF
v_call: TRBV5-4; j_call: TRBJ1-1; cdr3_aa: CASSSGTGFPEAFF